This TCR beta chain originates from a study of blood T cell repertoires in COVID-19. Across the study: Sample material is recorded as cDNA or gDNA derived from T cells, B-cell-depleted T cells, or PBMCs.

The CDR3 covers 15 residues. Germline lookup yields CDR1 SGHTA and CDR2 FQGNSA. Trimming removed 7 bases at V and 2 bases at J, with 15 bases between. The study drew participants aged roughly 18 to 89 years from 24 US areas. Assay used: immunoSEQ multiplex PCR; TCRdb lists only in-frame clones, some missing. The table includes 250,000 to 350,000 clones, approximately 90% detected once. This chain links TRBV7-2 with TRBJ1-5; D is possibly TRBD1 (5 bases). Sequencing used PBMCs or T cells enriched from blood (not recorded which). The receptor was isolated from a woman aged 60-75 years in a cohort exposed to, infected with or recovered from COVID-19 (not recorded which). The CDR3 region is CASTSTGAGNQPQHF. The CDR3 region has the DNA TGTGCCAGCACGTCAACAGGTGCGGGCAATCAGCCCCAGCATTTT.